This T cell receptor beta chain was recorded in a study of OX40 agonist ivuxolimab in advanced cancers. The ends were cut back, 5 bases at V and 3 bases at J, with 20 bases in the middle. This CDR3 has 17 residues. Germline V gene data show CDR1 as SGHVS and CDR2 as FNYEAQ. Generated by immunoSEQ multiplex PCR, the TCRdb table keeps only in-frame clones and is missing some. The top ten hold 0.4% to 0.65% of the sample, which has some 73,000 clones, around 90% seen once. The sequence derives from an adult with an advanced solid tumor such as melanoma, head and neck, liver or kidney cancer. The chain combines TRBV7-6 with TRBJ2-1; a weak D match, TRBD2 (6 bases). The sequencing here drew on CD4+ or CD8+ T cells sorted from blood, taken in a trial of the OX40 agonist ivuxolimab. CDR3 region: CASSLKQPLANYNEQFF. CDR3 bases: TGTGCCAGCAGCCTGAAGCAACCCCTAGCGAACTACAATGAGCAGTTCTTC.